A single sample gave rise to the 3 T cell receptor beta chains below, sequenced in a study of blood T cell repertoires in COVID-19. Data came from immunoSEQ multiplex PCR; TCRdb stores just in-frame clones and leaves some out. The sample contains around 150,000 clones, just under 85% of which appear only once. Sequencing was done on a sample of peripheral blood. The receptors here all came from a woman aged 80 or over with acute or convalescent COVID-19.

The CDR3 DNA sequence: TGCGCCAGCAGCCCCGGGACAGGAAAGCCTAACTATGGCTACACCTTC. This codes for CASSPGTGKPNYGYTF. The chain recombines TRBV5-1 with TRBJ1-2, with TRBD1 matching 8 bases. Germline V gene lookup returns CDR1 SGHRS and CDR2 YFSETQ. The CDR3 spans 16 residues. J was trimmed by 0 bases and V by 4 bases; bases with no gene match: 8.

The chain recombines TRBV19 with TRBJ1-1, with D possibly TRBD1 on 6 matching bases. Germline V gene lookup returns CDR1 LNHDA and CDR2 SQIVND (reference sequence). Trimming removed 6 bases at V and 6 bases at J, with 8 bases between. The CDR3 is 11 residues long. CDR3 DNA sequence: TGTGCCAGTAGATGGACAGCTGAAGCTTTCTTT. It yields the protein CASRWTAEAFF. The full variable domain, completed using reference TRBV19 and TRBJ1-1, is DGGITQSPKYLFRKEGQNVTLSCEQNLNHDAMYWYRQDPGQGLRLIYYSQIVNDFQKGDIAEGYSVSREKKESFPLTVTSAQKNPTAFYLCASRWTAEAFFGQGTRLTVV.

V is TRBV15 and J is TRBJ2-7, with 8 bases matching TRBD2. Per germline, CDR1 LNHNV and CDR2 YYDKDF (reference sequence). The CDR3 spans 13 residues. J was trimmed by 4 bases and V by 4 bases; bases with no gene match: 3. The CDR3 sequence is CATSTGTRYEQYF. CDR3 nucleotide sequence: TGTGCCACCAGCACCGGGACTAGATACGAGCAGTACTTC. Filled out from reference TRBV15 and TRBJ2-7, the complete variable domain reads DAMVIQNPRYQVTQFGKPVTLSCSQTLNHNVMYWYQQKSSQAPKLLFHYYDKDFNNEADTPDNFQSRRPNTSFCFLDIRSPGLGDTAMYLCATSTGTRYEQYFGPGTRLTVT.